The 24 T cell receptor beta chains below all came from one sample that was sequenced in a study of cytomegalovirus exposure and HLA in healthy donors. Researchers ran the PCR with 60 Vbeta and 13 Jbeta primers. This table comes from immunoSEQ multiplex PCR, and its TCRdb copy is limited to in-frame clones, with some not included. The table shows under 100,000 clones, with roughly 73% occurring only once. Material for sequencing was PBMCs. Receptors originate from a boy aged 5-17 years in good health and CMV-seronegative.

J is TRBJ2-1 and V is TRBV2; 11 nucleotides agree with TRBD2. The CDR3 length is 18 residues. Germline values: CDR1 SNHLY, CDR2 FYNNEI. Trimming removed 6 bases from V and 0 bases from J; junction bases left unmatched: 10. CDR3 amino acids: CASSRGLAGTSSYNEQFF. CDR3 coding DNA: TGTGCCAGCAGCCGCGGACTAGCGGGCACCAGCTCCTACAATGAGCAGTTCTTC.

V and J are TRBV2 and TRBJ2-1; TRBD1 aligns across 8 bases. The CDR3 extends over 17 amino acids. The trim removed 1 base at V and 1 base at J, leaving 6 bases unmatched. Looked up from germline, CDR1 is SNHLY and CDR2 is FYNNEI. The CDR3 loop reads CASSEGTGRSSYNEQFF. CDR3 DNA: TGTGCCAGCAGTGAAGGGACAGGGAGGTCTTCCTACAATGAGCAGTTCTTC.

V and J are TRBV5-4 and TRBJ1-1; 11 nucleotides match TRBD1. The CDR3 has 14 amino acids. CDR1 and CDR2 (germline): SGHNT, YYREEE (reference sequence). V lost 0 bases, J lost 7 bases, and 2 bases stayed unmatched. The CDR3 sequence: CASSLGTGGSEAFF. The CDR3 DNA follows: TGTGCCAGCAGCTTGGGGACAGGGGGCAGTGAAGCTTTCTTT.

The chain combines TRBV7-2 with TRBJ2-7; 9 bases align to TRBD1. This CDR3 region has 14 residues. V gave up 0 bases and J gave up 4 bases; unmatched junction bases: 1. Germline values: CDR1 SGHTA, CDR2 FQGNSA. In DNA, the CDR3 is TGTGCCAGCAGCTTAGCCGGGACAGGGTACGAGCAGTACTTC. Encoded protein: CASSLAGTGYEQYF.

This chain connects TRBV10-2 to TRBJ1-1, with a tentative D call TRBD1 (6 bases). V was shortened by 3 bases and J by 3 bases, with 11 bases between the two germline ends. CDR3 length: 14 amino acids. Looked up from germline, CDR1 is WSHSY and CDR2 is SAAADI. In nucleotides, the CDR3 is TGCGCCAGCAGTGACCCAGGGGTCGACACTGAAGCTTTCTTT. Encoded protein: CASSDPGVDTEAFF.

CDR3 nucleotides: TGTGCCAGCAGCCGGGACAGTGGAAACACCATATATTTT. Residues: CASSRDSGNTIYF. The V and J genes are TRBV7-2 and TRBJ1-3; 7 positions match TRBD1. V was clipped by 5 bases and J by 3 bases; unmatched bases: 1. This CDR3 has 13 amino acids. Per the germline V gene, CDR1 is SGHTA and CDR2 is FQGNSA.

The V call is TRBV6-5, the J call TRBJ2-2, with D perhaps matching TRBD2 (5 bases). Trimming left V 2 bases short and J 7 bases short, with 14 bases between. Germline V gene data show CDR1 as MNHEY and CDR2 as SVGAGI. The CDR3 has 15 residues. Here the CDR3 DNA reads TGTGCCAGCAGTTACGCTGTGGGAGCTGGCGGGGAGCTGTTTTTT. It codes for CASSYAVGAGGELFF.

The chain is built from TRBV18 and TRBJ1-1; 7 positions agree with TRBD1. The J segment lost 4 bases and the V segment lost 3 bases, leaving 8 bases of the junction unmatched. Germline CDR1 is KGHSH and CDR2 is LQKENI. This CDR3 spans 15 amino acids. The CDR3 DNA is TGTGCCAGCTCACCCCCCTCCTGGGACAGCACTGAAGCTTTCTTT. Its translation is CASSPPSWDSTEAFF.

The V and J genes are TRBV7-2 and TRBJ2-7; D may be TRBD1 (5 bases). Trimming took 3 bases from V and 3 from J, leaving 12 bases between them. CDR1 is SGHTA, CDR2 FQGNSA, per germline. The CDR3 is made up of 14 amino acids. CDR3 sequence reads: CASSLGDSFYEQYF. The CDR3 DNA reads TGTGCCAGCAGCTTGGGCGACAGTTTCTACGAGCAGTACTTC.

This chain connects TRBV7-2 to TRBJ1-5, with TRBD1 identical over 7 bases. The germline V gene has CDR1 SGHTA and CDR2 FQGNSA. The CDR3 is 14 amino acids. After removal of 6 bases from V and 7 bases from J, the junction contained 9 bases not matched to a gene. CDR3 nucleotides: TGTGCCAGCAGTTTAACAGGGGATCGCCAGCCCCAGCATTTT. Its protein is CASSLTGDRQPQHF.

This clone has just one count. The gene calls are TRBV4-2 and TRBJ1-1; a weak D match, TRBD1 (6 bases). V was cut by 0 bases and J by 6 bases, with 20 bases left in between. Germline-derived CDR1 and CDR2 are LGHNA and YNFKEQ. The CDR3 has 17 residues. Written as DNA, the CDR3 is TGTGCCAGCAGCCAAGAGGGTCCCAGGGGAAGCGTAGCTGAAGCTTTCTTT. It is translated as CASSQEGPRGSVAEAFF.

This clone showed up just a few times. The chain combines TRBV7-9 with TRBJ1-1; TRBD1 matches 8 bases. V shed 1 base, J shed 4 bases, and the junction held 5 bases outside the gene matches. CDR1 is SEHNR and CDR2 is FQNEAQ in the germline V gene (reference sequence). CDR3 size: 15 residues. CDR3 sequence: CASSLDGQGATEAFF. CDR3 DNA sequence: TGTGCCAGCAGCTTAGACGGGCAGGGGGCCACTGAAGCTTTCTTT.

The rearrangement links TRBV7-2 to TRBJ1-1, with a tentative D call TRBD1 (6 bases). Germline-derived CDR1 and CDR2 are SGHTA and FQGNSA. The CDR3 has 14 residues. With 6 bases removed from V and 5 bases from J, the gap between germline ends came to 16 bases. CDR3 DNA sequence: TGTGCCAGCAGGATGCAGGGGCAAAGTACTGAAGCTTTCTTT. Protein sequence: CASRMQGQSTEAFF.

V usage is TRBV29-1 and J usage is TRBJ1-3; tentative D call: TRBD1 (6 bases). Trimming stripped 6 bases from V and 4 bases from J, with 16 bases between. This CDR3 region has 14 residues. Germline V gene sequence: CDR1 SQVTM, CDR2 ANQGSEA. CDR3 in amino acids: CSVNTGNVGNTIYF. Written as DNA, the CDR3 is TGCAGCGTAAATACAGGGAATGTAGGAAACACCATATATTTT.

The genes are TRBV5-4 and TRBJ2-7, with 12 bases identical to TRBD2. V shed 2 bases, J shed 1 base, and the junction held 1 base outside the gene matches. The CDR3 runs 15 residues. From germline, CDR1 is SGHNT and CDR2 YYREEE (reference sequence). Here the CDR3 DNA reads TGTGCCAGCAGCTTCGGACTAGCGGGATCCTACGAGCAGTACTTC. Translating gives CASSFGLAGSYEQYF.

V usage is TRBV6-6 and J usage is TRBJ1-1, with TRBD1 as a possible D gene (5 bases). The CDR3 is 14 residues long. CDR1 is MNHNY and CDR2 is SVGAGI in the germline V gene (reference sequence). Trimming removed 5 bases from V and 4 bases from J, with 14 bases in between. In DNA, the CDR3 is TGTGCCAGCAGTCACGGGACTTTCCCCACTGAAGCTTTCTTT. Residues: CASSHGTFPTEAFF.

The gene calls are TRBV9 and TRBJ2-3, with no clear D. CDR3 length equals 19 residues. V was trimmed by 1 base and J by 1 base, leaving 22 bases between them. Germline values: CDR1 SGDLS, CDR2 YYNGEE. CDR3: CASSVRVLRIDGGTDTQYF. The DNA for the CDR3 is TGTGCCAGCAGCGTACGAGTTTTGAGGATAGACGGAGGCACAGATACGCAGTATTTT. Filled out from reference TRBV9 and TRBJ2-3, the complete variable domain reads DSGVTQTPKHLITATGQRVTLRCSPRSGDLSVYWYQQSLDQGLQFLIQYYNGEERAKGNILERFSAQQFPDLHSELNLSSLELGDSALYFCASSVRVLRIDGGTDTQYFGPGTRLTVL.

V gene TRBV29-1 combines with J gene TRBJ2-7; 9 bases line up with TRBD1. V shed 7 bases, J shed 1 base, and the junction held 14 bases outside the gene matches. The length of the CDR3 is 16 residues. Germline V gene sequence: CDR1 SQVTM, CDR2 ANQGSEA. CDR3: CSAGGGTGGYSYEQYF. CDR3 nucleotides: TGCAGCGCTGGGGGTGGTACAGGGGGCTATTCCTACGAGCAGTACTTC.

This clone is a singleton in its sample. The chain employs TRBV7-9 and TRBJ1-2; tentative D call: TRBD1 (5 bases). The CDR3 has 13 amino acids. Germline V gene lookup returns CDR1 SEHNR and CDR2 FQNEAQ (reference sequence). V lost 5 bases, J lost 6 bases, and 13 bases lay in between. The CDR3 region has the DNA TGTGCCAGCAGCCGCACTGAAGGGGATGGCTACACCTTC. It encodes CASSRTEGDGYTF.

This clone was seen only a few times. This chain uses TRBV6-6 with TRBJ2-1, with TRBD2 matching over 10 bases. Germline trimming cut 2 bases from V and 4 bases from J; bases unmatched to any gene: 2. This CDR3 is 15 amino acids long. The germline CDR1 and CDR2 sequences are MNHNY and SVGAGI (reference sequence). CDR3 protein: CASSYGGLAYNEQFF. As DNA, the CDR3 is TGTGCCAGCAGTTACGGGGGACTAGCGTACAATGAGCAGTTCTTC.

This chain joins TRBV27 and TRBJ2-1; TRBD1 agrees at 7 bases. This CDR3 is built from 13 residues. Per germline, CDR1 MNHEY and CDR2 SMNVEV (reference sequence). V shed 10 bases, J shed 0 bases, and the junction held 3 bases outside the gene matches. In DNA, the CDR3 is TGTGCCACTAGGGACAGCTCCTACAATGAGCAGTTCTTC. This encodes CATRDSSYNEQFF.

The V call is TRBV9, the J call TRBJ2-7; a weak D match, TRBD2 (7 bases). The CDR3 has 14 amino acids. Germline V gives CDR1 SGDLS, CDR2 YYNGEE. Trimming removed 4 bases from V and 6 bases from J, with 17 bases in between. The CDR3 DNA sequence: TGTGCCAGCAGCCCCCAAGGGGGGGCCAGCGAGCAGTACTTC. It encodes CASSPQGGASEQYF.

In its sample, this clone was seen once. The rearrangement uses TRBV4-1 and TRBJ1-2, with a possible D match to TRBD1 (6 bases). Trimming took off 4 bases at V and 5 bases at J, with 17 bases between the two ends. Germline CDR1 is MGHRA and CDR2 is YSYEKL. The CDR3 length is 15 residues. This CDR3 is CASSLLRTARYGYTF. The DNA for the CDR3 is TGCGCCAGCAGCCTTCTCCGGACAGCCCGATATGGCTACACCTTC.

The chain links TRBV9 to TRBJ2-4; TRBD2 is a possible D gene (6 bases). CDR1 is SGDLS, CDR2 YYNGEE, per germline. Deletions cut 0 bases from V and 3 bases from J, with 10 bases between. The CDR3 runs to 15 residues. The CDR3 is CASSVVAGSKNIQYF. The CDR3 region has the DNA TGTGCCAGCAGCGTAGTAGCCGGGAGCAAAAACATTCAGTACTTC.